This T cell receptor beta chain emerged from a study of T cell repertoires in aging, cancer and after chemotherapy. Study details: About 8.9 million TCR reads made up the full dataset.

TRB rearrangements spanning V, D and J were amplified using mixed TRB-A/B primers. TCRdb passed the multiplex PCR reads through MiXCR, listing each CDR3 protein once. The sample lists thousands of distinct CDR3 sequences; 30% to 40% were seen once. This clonotype was seen more than once but under ten times. The antigen remains undetermined. Germline V gene lookup returns CDR1 DFQATT and CDR2 SNEGSKA (reference sequence). The CDR3 is 20 amino acids. After removal of 2 bases from V and 1 base from J, the junction contained 15 bases not matched to a gene. TCR beta rearrangements were amplified from peripheral blood genomic DNA. General study points: Compared with age-matched healthy donors, untreated hematological or solid cancer patients showed higher blood TCR clonality.

This TCR was sampled from a human donor in good health. What was sequenced was blood. The rearrangement uses TRBV20-1 and TRBJ2-3; 13 bases fit TRBD2. This chain's CDR3 is CSARLPTGLAGRHGTDTQYF. The DNA for the CDR3 is TGCAGTGCTAGACTCCCGACGGGACTAGCGGGGAGGCATGGCACAGATACGCAGTATTTT.